The source of this T cell receptor (beta chain) is a study of graft-versus-host responses after intestinal transplantation (dated by TCRdb to the early 2020s). Describing the broader study: Recipients received multivisceral, liver-intestinal, or isolated intestinal transplants. Every recipient was given anti-thymocyte globulin induction, followed by roughly 3 years of maintenance tacrolimus and steroids. After intestinal transplantation, graft-versus-host and host-versus-graft alloreactive T cell clones in the graft, circulation and bone marrow were tracked using bulk TCR-beta CDR3 sequencing. To identify alloreactive clones, pre-transplant mixed lymphocyte reaction products were sequenced and compared with unstimulated pre-transplant donor and recipient T cells. The cohort enrolled 24 intestinal transplant recipients including one retransplant, and 3 patients lacking pretransplant specimens were excluded. A peak of at least 4% donor T cells among recipient peripheral blood mononuclear cells was the definition used for donor T cell macrochimerism. Samples from a few later patients were sequenced in-house on an Illumina MiSeq with MiXCR processing rather than by the commercial service. On the study overall, not on this receptor specifically: GvH clones were found in recipient bone marrow, and some of the GvH clones appeared earlier in ileal mucosa or blood, which is consistent with an intestinal mucosal origin. Early after transplant, declines in HvG clones were associated with peak levels of circulating GvH clones. High GvH to HvG T cell clonal ratios were observed in the allografts of patients with donor T cell macrochimerism. Conclusions were limited by the relatively low number and heterogeneity of intestinal transplant patients.

In light of the paper, this sample's time point label describes: cells obtained before transplantation from donor or recipient. In mixed lymphocyte reactions, some 200,000 CFSE-labeled pre-transplant responders were plated with some 200,000 irradiated violet-dye-labeled stimulators and cultured for about 6 days. Proliferating CD3+CD4+CFSE-low and CD3+CD8+CFSE-low responder cells were FACS-sorted on a BD Influx sorter after the mixed lymphocyte reaction. From the germline V gene, CDR1 is MGHRA and CDR2 is YSYEKL. The CDR3 goes from the cysteine to the phenylalanine over 15 residues. Just CDR3 DNA is preserved here, 45 bases in frame from base 1. Trimming costs V 1 base and J 9 bases, and their ends lie 16 bases apart. Library preparation employed the immunoSEQ multiplex PCR assay. For most patients, genomic DNA was isolated using the Qiagen DNeasy Blood and Tissue Kit and was shipped frozen to Adaptive Biotechnologies for TCR sequencing. High-throughput TCR-beta CDR3 sequencing of genomic DNA from most patients was performed by Adaptive Biotechnologies. The published analysis was carried out like this. Adaptive's ImmunoSEQ software supplied the TCR sequencing data for 15 to 20 patients, while MiXCR and VDJtools were used to process a few other patients. CD4 versus CD8 sorting errors were corrected by removing sequences found in both subsets at a frequency ratio below 5:1. CDR3 nucleotide sequences shared between donor and recipient were removed because the origin of such sequences could not be assigned. To count as alloreactive, a clone needed at least 2-fold expansion over unstimulated cells and a minimum CFSE-low frequency of 0.002% (template counts) or 0.001% (read counts). Clones were considered mappable if detected in sequenced pre-transplant spleen, lymph node, or MLR CFSE-low populations of the donor or recipient. Cumulative frequency of alloreactive clones was calculated as a percentage of all sequences weighted by copy number. TCRdb stores this immuneACCESS table with in-frame sequences only. Part of the clones is absent; in the studies checked, under half of the shortfall reflects unresolved V genes, and no reason is known for the rest. V and J calls plus clone size are reproduced from that table; the DNA served to infer D and trimming. In all, the sample holds around 21,000 clones, and about 45% of those were seen once. Over 1.3% of the sample comes from the top ten.

With respect to this clone: Qualities for individual bases were not recorded, and no much larger clone is one base off.

The chain uses TRBV4-1 and TRBJ2-1; the D element could tentatively be TRBD1 or TRBD2, as 5 bases agree for each. This sequence was found in a human patient who was an organ donor for intestinal transplantation. Sequencing used alloreactive CD8+ T cells from a mixed lymphocyte reaction culture, obtained before transplantation. In the paper's terms, the cell subset or site label means: CFSE-low proliferating T cells sorted from roughly six-day pre-transplant mixed lymphocyte reaction (GvH or HvG direction). The nucleotides are TGCGCCAGCAGCCAAGTGTGGCTGGATGGGGGTGAGCAGTTCTTC. It is translated as CASSQVWLDGGEQFF.